Listed below are T cell receptor beta chains from one sample, sequenced in a study of cytomegalovirus exposure and HLA in healthy donors. TCRdb's copy holds only in-frame clones and misses some; the assay was immunoSEQ multiplex PCR. The table lists about 140,000 clones, roughly four fifths of them singletons. Sequencing was carried out using PBMCs. The receptors derive from a woman aged 40 to 50 in good health and CMV-seronegative. Both conserved end residues are part of each CDR3. A D gene is named only where the DNA matches it firmly. Clone size is stated in some rows and not others, as once, few, many or a class when expanded.

d_gene,j_gene,v_gene,abundance,CDR3aa,CDR3nt
.,TRBJ2-1,TRBV9,few,CASSVDPRSNEQFF,TGTGCCAGCAGCGTAGATCCGCGGAGTAATGAGCAGTTCTTC
TRBD1,TRBJ1-6,TRBV6-1,few,CAGGTGILYPLHF,TGTGCGGGAGGGACAGGGATTTTGTATCCCCTCCACTTT
TRBD1,TRBJ2-1,TRBV19,.,CASSPLDRANNEQFF,TGTGCCAGTAGCCCCCTGGACAGGGCGAACAATGAGCAGTTCTTC
.,TRBJ1-2,TRBV6-5,few,CASSLTGGYGYTF,TGTGCCAGCAGTTTGACAGGTGGTTATGGCTACACCTTC
.,TRBJ2-3,TRBV6-6,.,CASSSGRVKATQYF,TGTGCCAGCAGTTCCGGCAGGGTGAAGGCTACGCAGTATTTT
.,TRBJ2-3,TRBV28,.,CASSLREPDTQYF,TGTGCCAGCAGTTTACGGGAACCAGATACGCAGTATTTT
.,TRBJ1-5,TRBV28,once,CASSSGQINQPQHF,TGTGCCAGCAGTTCGGGACAAATCAATCAGCCCCAGCATTTT
.,TRBJ2-2,TRBV28,.,CASSLDGAGTGELFF,TGTGCCAGCAGCCTTGATGGGGCAGGGACCGGGGAGCTGTTTTTT
TRBD2,TRBJ2-2,TRBV9,few,CASSVGGSGGADDGELFF,TGTGCCAGCAGCGTAGGGGGTAGCGGGGGGGCTGACGACGGGGAGCTGTTTTTT
TRBD2,TRBJ2-7,TRBV7-2,few,CASSFTSGYEQYF,TGTGCCAGCAGCTTCACTAGCGGCTACGAGCAGTACTTC
.,TRBJ1-4,TRBV4-3,few,CASSPEKRGSNEKLFF,TGCGCCAGCAGCCCAGAAAAGCGGGGGTCTAATGAAAAACTGTTTTTT
TRBD1,TRBJ2-5,TRBV6-5,.,CASSFDREETQYF,TGTGCCAGCAGTTTCGACAGGGAAGAGACCCAGTACTTC
.,TRBJ2-5,TRBV7-8,once,CASSFSDSETQYF,TGTGCCAGCAGCTTTAGTGATTCGGAGACCCAGTACTTC
.,TRBJ1-2,TRBV5-6,.,CASSLVTARYGYTF,TGTGCCAGCAGCTTGGTAACAGCACGCTATGGCTACACCTTC
.,TRBJ1-6,TRBV7-9,few,CASTPGNSPLHF,TGTGCCAGCACCCCCGGGAATTCACCCCTCCACTTT
TRBD1,TRBJ1-1,TRBV19,.,CATGPGTGINTEAFF,TGTGCCACCGGTCCCGGGACAGGGATTAACACTGAAGCTTTCTTT
.,TRBJ1-1,TRBV9,.,CASSDGGVGGGTEAFF,TGTGCCAGCAGCGACGGGGGGGTGGGAGGGGGCACTGAAGCTTTCTTT
TRBD1,TRBJ1-1,TRBV2,.,CASTVQGVNTEAFF,TGTGCCAGCACTGTACAGGGGGTGAACACTGAAGCTTTCTTT
TRBD1,TRBJ1-1,TRBV27,.,CASRLRTGRDTEAFF,TGTGCCAGCAGATTAAGGACAGGGAGGGACACTGAAGCTTTCTTT
.,TRBJ2-5,TRBV7-9,.,CASSLTDRGTQYF,TGTGCCAGCAGCTTAACCGACCGCGGGACCCAGTACTTC
TRBD1,TRBJ1-2,TRBV10-3,few,CAALRDYGTGANYGYTF,TGTGCCGCCCTTCGGGATTATGGGACAGGAGCTAACTATGGCTACACCTTC